These 17 T cell receptor beta chains originate from one sample sequenced in a study of T-cell reconstitution after alpha-beta-depleted transplantation in children. The TCRbeta library incorporated unique molecular identifiers. Each CDR3 protein is one row after TCRdb ran MiXCR on the PCR reads. The table records just over 950,000 distinct CDR3 sequences, roughly 29% of them present only once. Sequencing was performed on PBMCs, mostly from graft donor cells, taken 360 days after TCRalphabeta/CD19-depleted stem cell transplant. All receptors derive from a boy under two years old who had a stem cell transplant for SCID, so the T cells may come from the graft donor.

Only a few counts were recorded for this clonotype. The chain couples TRBV29-1 to TRBJ2-7; TRBD1 agrees at 9 bases. This CDR3 has 12 amino acids. In germline, CDR1 is SQVTM, CDR2 ANQGSEA. V lost 7 bases and J lost 4; bases outside the gene matches: 5. CDR3 sequence reads: CSAGDRAYEQYF. The DNA of the CDR3 is TGCAGCGCTGGGGACAGGGCATACGAGCAGTACTTC.

This clonotype came up a few times. The rearrangement links TRBV7-6 to TRBJ1-1; D unresolved. This CDR3 region has 15 residues. Germline V CDR1 and CDR2: SGHVS, FNYEAQ. The V end was cut by 1 base, the J end by 3 bases, with 12 bases between. CDR3 in DNA: TGTGCCAGCAGCTTAGTAGCCACCGGGGACACTGAAGCTTTCTTT. It yields the protein CASSLVATGDTEAFF. The variable domain in full, completed from reference TRBV7-6 and TRBJ1-1, reads GAGVSQSPRYKVTKRGQDVALRCDPISGHVSLYWYRQALGQGPEFLTYFNYEAQQDKSGLPNDRFSAERPEGSISTLTIQRTEQRDSAMYRCASSLVATGDTEAFFGQGTRLTVV.

The table lists this clonotype with a few counts. The chain is built from TRBV29-1 and TRBJ2-7; TRBD1 matches 9 bases. Looked up from germline, CDR1 is SQVTM and CDR2 is ANQGSEA. CDR3 length equals 14 residues. Trimming at V came to 6 bases and at J to 3 bases, leaving 9 bases not matched to a gene. The CDR3 sequence is CSVARRQGDYEQYF. The CDR3 DNA reads TGCAGCGTAGCTCGTCGACAGGGGGACTACGAGCAGTACTTC.

The chain is built from TRBV12-3 or TRBV12-4 and TRBJ2-2; 9 bases agree with TRBD1. The CDR3 runs 18 residues. V dropped 5 bases and J dropped 2; count of bases not matched to a gene: 12. The CDR3 DNA reads TGTGCCAGCAGTCCCAGCCCCCGGGACAGGGTTAACACCGGGGAGCTGTTTTTT. It is translated as CASSPSPRDRVNTGELFF.

This clonotype occurred a few times. This chain uses TRBV12-3 or TRBV12-4 with TRBJ2-2; D is possibly TRBD2 (6 bases). The CDR3 extends over 15 amino acids. The ends were cut back, 6 bases at V and 0 bases at J, with 11 bases in the middle. CDR3 protein: CASRPGLTNTGELFF. The CDR3 coding sequence is TGTGCCAGCAGGCCGGGACTTACGAACACCGGGGAGCTGTTTTTT.

This clonotype was seen a few times. The V and J genes are TRBV29-1 and TRBJ2-6; D is uncertain. CDR3 length: 13 amino acids. Germline V gene sequence: CDR1 SQVTM, CDR2 ANQGSEA. Between the trimmed V and J ends, which lost 4 bases and 0 bases, there was a span of 4 bases. The CDR3 DNA reads TGCAGCGTTGTAGACTCTGGGGCCAACGTCCTGACTTTC. It encodes CSVVDSGANVLTF.

The rearrangement joins TRBV28 to TRBJ2-7, with D possibly TRBD1 on 6 matching bases. Germline values: CDR1 MDHEN, CDR2 SYDVKM. The CDR3 totals 15 residues. Trimming took 3 bases from V and 4 from J, leaving 16 bases between them. This CDR3 is CASSLQVRGRYEQYF. For the CDR3, the DNA is TGTGCCAGCAGTTTGCAAGTCAGGGGAAGATACGAGCAGTACTTC.

This clonotype occurred a few times. CDR3 DNA sequence: TGCAGTGCTAGAGTGATCCACAATGAGCAGTTCTTC. The encoded protein is CSARVIHNEQFF. The chain has TRBV20-1 and TRBJ2-1; D is unresolved. This CDR3 contains 12 residues. CDR1 is DFQATT and CDR2 is SNEGSKA in the germline V gene (reference sequence). Trimming stripped 1 base from V and 5 bases from J, with 6 bases between.

The chain employs TRBV9 and TRBJ1-2, with D unclear. In germline, CDR1 is SGDLS, CDR2 YYNGEE. CDR3 length equals 14 residues. V was cut by 0 bases and J by 5 bases, with 11 bases left in between. DNA for the CDR3: TGTGCCAGCAGCGTAGGAGCCGAAGGGTATGGCTACACCTTC. Amino acid sequence: CASSVGAEGYGYTF.

This clonotype was seen more than once but under ten times. The rearrangement joins TRBV12-3 or TRBV12-4 to TRBJ1-1, with a weak D call TRBD1 (5 bases). The ends were cut back, 0 bases at V and 4 bases at J, with 12 bases in the middle. The CDR3 spans 15 residues. The CDR3 sequence: CASSLAQVGGTEAFF. The CDR3 DNA reads TGTGCCAGCAGTTTAGCTCAGGTTGGGGGCACTGAAGCTTTCTTT.

The chain couples TRBV14 to TRBJ2-7, with a possible D match to TRBD1 (6 bases). Looked up from germline, CDR1 is SGHDN and CDR2 is FVKESK. The CDR3 is 15 amino acids. V lost 3 bases and J lost 6, with 18 bases in between. CDR3: CASSHLTGPPREQYF. CDR3 coding DNA: TGTGCCAGCAGCCACTTGACAGGTCCGCCTCGCGAGCAGTACTTC. Variable domain in full (rest from reference TRBV14 and TRBJ2-7): EAGVTQFPSHSVIEKGQTVTLRCDPISGHDNLYWYRRVMGKEIKFLLHFVKESKQDESGMPNNRFLAERTGGTYSTLKVQPAELEDSGVYFCASSHLTGPPREQYFGPGTRLTVT.

The V and J genes are TRBV29-1 and TRBJ1-2, with TRBD1 matching 9 bases. The germline gives CDR1 SQVTM, CDR2 ANQGSEA. V gave up 6 bases and J gave up 5 bases; unmatched junction bases: 10. This CDR3 comprises 14 residues. The CDR3 sequence: CSVGRGQGEYGYTF. CDR3 DNA: TGCAGCGTCGGTCGGGGACAGGGCGAATATGGCTACACCTTC.

This chain joins TRBV9 and TRBJ2-1; possibly TRBD2 for D (5 bases). Germline V gene data show CDR1 as SGDLS and CDR2 as YYNGEE. CDR3 length: 17 amino acids. V lost 3 bases and J lost 0, with 16 bases in between. CDR3 in amino acids: CASSATTLAFSYNEQFF. CDR3 DNA: TGTGCCAGCAGCGCGACGACTCTAGCTTTCTCCTACAATGAGCAGTTCTTC.

V and J are TRBV2 and TRBJ1-5, with 7 bases matching TRBD1. V dropped 6 bases and J dropped 2; count of bases not matched to a gene: 10. The CDR3 runs 16 residues. Germline V gene sequence: CDR1 SNHLY, CDR2 FYNNEI. As DNA, the CDR3 is TGTGCCAGCAGCGCCTACAGGGGAGGCGGCAATCAGCCCCAGCATTTT. Amino acids: CASSAYRGGGNQPQHF.

There are a few counts of this clonotype. V and J are TRBV11-1 and TRBJ2-1; D tentatively fits TRBD1 or TRBD2 (5 bases each). Per the germline V gene, CDR1 is SGHAT and CDR2 is FQDESV (reference sequence). The CDR3 totals 18 residues. V lost 0 bases, J lost 6 bases, and 21 bases lay in between. In nucleotides, the CDR3 is TGTGCCAGCAGCTTAGCAAAGGTCCGGGACCATCCCCTCAATGAGCAGTTCTTC. Translation: CASSLAKVRDHPLNEQFF.

The rearrangement joins TRBV28 to TRBJ2-4; D unclear. V lost 3 bases, J lost 0 bases, and 9 bases lay in between. This CDR3 comprises 15 residues. Germline V CDR1 and CDR2: MDHEN, SYDVKM. The DNA for the CDR3 is TGTGCCAGCAGTTTTGAGCGACTAGCCAAAAACATTCAGTACTTC. Its protein product is CASSFERLAKNIQYF.

This clonotype was counted ten times or more. This chain links TRBV5-5 with TRBJ2-3; TRBD2 matches at 8 bases. The CDR3 runs to 15 residues. With V trimmed by 2 bases and J by 2 bases, 4 bases remained unmatched. CDR1 and CDR2 (germline): SGHKS, YYEKEE (reference sequence). The CDR3: CASSLRTSNTDTQYF. The CDR3 nucleotides are TGTGCCAGCAGCTTAAGGACTAGCAACACAGATACGCAGTATTTT.